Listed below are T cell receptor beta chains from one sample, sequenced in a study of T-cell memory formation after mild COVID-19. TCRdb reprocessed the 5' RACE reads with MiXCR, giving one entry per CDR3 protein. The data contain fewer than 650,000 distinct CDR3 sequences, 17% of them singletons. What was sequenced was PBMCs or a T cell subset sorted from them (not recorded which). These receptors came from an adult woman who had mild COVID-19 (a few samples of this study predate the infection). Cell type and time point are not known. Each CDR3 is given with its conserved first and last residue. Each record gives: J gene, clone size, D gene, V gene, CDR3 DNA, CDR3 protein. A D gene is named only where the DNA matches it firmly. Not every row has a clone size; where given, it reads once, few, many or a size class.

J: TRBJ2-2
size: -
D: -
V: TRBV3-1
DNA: TGTGCCAGCAGCCAAACAGGGTTGGGCACCGGGGAGCTGTTTTTT
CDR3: CASSQTGLGTGELFF

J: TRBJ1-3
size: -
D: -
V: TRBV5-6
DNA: TGTGCCAGCAGCTTGAAGGGGGGCCTGGGAAACACCATATATTTT
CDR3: CASSLKGGLGNTIYF

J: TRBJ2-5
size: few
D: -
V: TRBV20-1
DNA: TGCAGTGCTAGTAGGCAGAACATATGGACCCAGTACTTC
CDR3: CSASRQNIWTQYF

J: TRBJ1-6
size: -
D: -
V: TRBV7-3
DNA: TGTGCCAGCAGCTTAACCGGGGGTGCGAGTTCACCCCTCCACTTT
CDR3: CASSLTGGASSPLHF

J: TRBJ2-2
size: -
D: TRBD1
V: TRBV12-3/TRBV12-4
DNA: TGTGCCAGCATAACCGACAGGGCCGGGGAGCTGTTTTTT
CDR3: CASITDRAGELFF

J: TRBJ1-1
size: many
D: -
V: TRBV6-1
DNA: TGTGCCAGCATCAGGTCAAGGGTGGACACTGAAGCTTTCTTT
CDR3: CASIRSRVDTEAFF

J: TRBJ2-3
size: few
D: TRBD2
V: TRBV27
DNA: TGTGCCAGCAGTTTAGGGACTAGCGGGGCCACAGATACGCAGTATTTT
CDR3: CASSLGTSGATDTQYF

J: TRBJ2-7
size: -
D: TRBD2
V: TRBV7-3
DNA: TGTGCCAGCAGTCCTACGACTAGCGGGAGACTGTACGAGCAGTACTTC
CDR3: CASSPTTSGRLYEQYF

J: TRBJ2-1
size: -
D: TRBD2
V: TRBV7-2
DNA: TGTGCCAGCAGCATCAGCGGGGCCGGTACATACAATGAGCAGTTCTTC
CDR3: CASSISGAGTYNEQFF

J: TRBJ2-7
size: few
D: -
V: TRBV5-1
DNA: TGCGCCAGCAGCTTGGCGGGGCAGGGTGATCCCTACGAGCAGTACTTC
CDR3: CASSLAGQGDPYEQYF

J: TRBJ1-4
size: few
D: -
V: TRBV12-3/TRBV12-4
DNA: TGTGCCAGCAGAACAGCAACTAATGAAAAACTGTTTTTT
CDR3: CASRTATNEKLFF

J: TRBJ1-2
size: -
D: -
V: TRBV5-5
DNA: TGTGCCAGCAGCTCCCTAGCCGAAGGAGGCTACACCTTC
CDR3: CASSSLAEGGYTF

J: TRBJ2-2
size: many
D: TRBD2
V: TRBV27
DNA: TGTGCCAGCAGTTTTTACCCGACTAGCGGGAGATACACCGGGGAGCTGTTTTTT
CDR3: CASSFYPTSGRYTGELFF

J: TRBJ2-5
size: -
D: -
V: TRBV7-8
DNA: TGTGCCAGCAGCGCCCACGGTTCGACCGAGACCCAGTACTTC
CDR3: CASSAHGSTETQYF

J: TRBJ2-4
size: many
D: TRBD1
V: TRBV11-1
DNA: TGTGCCAGCAGCTCCTCCCCGGGGACAGGGGGGGACATTCAGTACTTC
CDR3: CASSSSPGTGGDIQYF

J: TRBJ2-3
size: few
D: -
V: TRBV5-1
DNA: TGCGCCAGCAGCTCACAGGGACGGGTCGGCCCCACAGATACGCAGTATTTT
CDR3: CASSSQGRVGPTDTQYF

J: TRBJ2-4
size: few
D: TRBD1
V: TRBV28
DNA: TGTGCCAGCAGTTCTCCGGGACAGGTCAACATTCAGTACTTC
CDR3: CASSSPGQVNIQYF

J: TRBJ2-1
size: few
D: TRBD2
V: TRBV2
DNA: TGTGCCAGCCGGGGGCTAGCGGGAGGATATGAGCAGTTCTTC
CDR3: CASRGLAGGYEQFF

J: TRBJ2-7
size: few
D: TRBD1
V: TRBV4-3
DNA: TGCGCCAGCAGCCAAGACCGACAGGGGGGAACCCGCTCCGAGCAGTACTTC
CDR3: CASSQDRQGGTRSEQYF

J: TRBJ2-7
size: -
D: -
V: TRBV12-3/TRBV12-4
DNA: TGTGCCAGCAGTTTATTCGAGCAGTACTTC
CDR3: CASSLFEQYF

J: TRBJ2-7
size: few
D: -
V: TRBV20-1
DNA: TGCAGTGCTAGAGATATGGGGATTGTGAACAGAGACCCCTACGAGCAGTACTTC
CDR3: CSARDMGIVNRDPYEQYF

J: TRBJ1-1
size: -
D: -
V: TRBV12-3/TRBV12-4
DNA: TGTGCCAGCAGTTTAGACTGGGGACCGAACACTGAAGCTTTCTTT
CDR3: CASSLDWGPNTEAFF

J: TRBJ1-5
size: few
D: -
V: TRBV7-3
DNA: TGTGCCAGCAGCCTAGACATCGATCAGCCCCAGCATTTT
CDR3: CASSLDIDQPQHF

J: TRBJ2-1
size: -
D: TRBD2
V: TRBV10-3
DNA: TGTGCCATCAGTGAGTCCTTACGAGCGGGAGGCCCGAGTGAGCAGTTCTTC
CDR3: CAISESLRAGGPSEQFF

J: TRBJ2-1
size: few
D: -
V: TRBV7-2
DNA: TGTGCCAGCAGCTCCACGACAGGTGAGCAGTTCTTC
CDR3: CASSSTTGEQFF

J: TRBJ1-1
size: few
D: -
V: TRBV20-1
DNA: TGCAGTGCTACTCAGCCCCCGGGGACTGAAGCTTTCTTT
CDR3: CSATQPPGTEAFF

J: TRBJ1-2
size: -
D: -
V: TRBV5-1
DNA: TGCGCCAGCAGCTTGGGGGTTGAGGGAATCGGCTACACCTTC
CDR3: CASSLGVEGIGYTF

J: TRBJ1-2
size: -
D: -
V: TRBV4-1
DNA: TGCGCCAGCAGCCACCCCGGCCCGGTAAAAGGCTACACCTTC
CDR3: CASSHPGPVKGYTF

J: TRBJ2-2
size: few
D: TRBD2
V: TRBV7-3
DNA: TGTGCCAGCAGCCCTACTAGCGGGGCGAACACCGGGGAGCTGTTTTTT
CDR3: CASSPTSGANTGELFF